Included here is one T cell receptor (beta chain) sequence, with context. Antigen: not known. The ends were cut back, 2 bases at V and 6 bases at J, with 11 bases in the middle. The CDR3 consists of 13 residues. CDR1 is MGHDK and CDR2 is SYGVNS in the germline V gene. The sorted conventional CD4 T cells were gated as CD4+CD127+. This specimen comes from a study of B cell selection in AIRE deficiency. Overall study findings and caveats: Shared Treg sequences had shorter CDR3s, biased toward rearrangements with few non-templated insertions. About 30.6% of healthy-shared Treg sequences were found among patient Tconv cells.

Sequenced by immunoSEQ multiplex PCR; TCRdb stores in-frame clones only, minus some. Here the sample spans roughly 25,000 clones, almost 98% being singletons. This clonotype was sampled from a human donor with AIRE deficiency. The sample taken for sequencing was conventional CD4+ T cells sorted from PBMCs. The chain uses TRBV25-1 and TRBJ2-7; D tentatively reads TRBD1 or TRBD2 (5 bases each). The CDR3 DNA sequence: TGTGCCAGCAGTGAAGGGGGTAGGGCCGAGCAGTACTTC. Translation gives CASSEGGRAEQYF.